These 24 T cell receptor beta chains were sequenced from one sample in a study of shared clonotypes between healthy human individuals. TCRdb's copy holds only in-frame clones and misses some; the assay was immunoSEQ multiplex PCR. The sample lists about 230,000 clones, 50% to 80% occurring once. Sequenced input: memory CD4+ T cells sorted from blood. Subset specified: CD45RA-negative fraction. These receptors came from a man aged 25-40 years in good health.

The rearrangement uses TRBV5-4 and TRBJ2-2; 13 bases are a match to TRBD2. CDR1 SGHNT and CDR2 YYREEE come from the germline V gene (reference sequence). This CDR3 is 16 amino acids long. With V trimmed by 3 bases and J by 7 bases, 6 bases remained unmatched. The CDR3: CASSSGLAGLGGELFF. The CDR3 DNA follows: TGTGCCAGCAGCTCGGGACTAGCGGGATTGGGCGGGGAGCTGTTTTTT.

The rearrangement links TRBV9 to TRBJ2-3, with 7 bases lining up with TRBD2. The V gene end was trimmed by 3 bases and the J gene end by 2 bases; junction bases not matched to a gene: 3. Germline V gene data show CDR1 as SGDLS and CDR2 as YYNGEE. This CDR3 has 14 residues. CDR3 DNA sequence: TGTGCCAGCAGCGCGGGACTAAACACAGATACGCAGTATTTT. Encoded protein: CASSAGLNTDTQYF.

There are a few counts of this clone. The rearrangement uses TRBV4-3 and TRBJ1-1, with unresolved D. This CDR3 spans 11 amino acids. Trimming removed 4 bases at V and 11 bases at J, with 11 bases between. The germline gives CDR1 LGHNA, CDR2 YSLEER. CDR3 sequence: CASSRGFDAFF. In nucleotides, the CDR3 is TGCGCCAGCAGCCGAGGATTCGACGCTTTCTTT.

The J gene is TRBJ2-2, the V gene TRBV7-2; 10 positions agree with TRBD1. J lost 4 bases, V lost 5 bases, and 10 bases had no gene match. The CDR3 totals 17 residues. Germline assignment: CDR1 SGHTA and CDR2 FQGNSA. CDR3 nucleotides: TGTGCCAGCAGCCCTACCGGGACAGGGGTTAGCACCGGGGAGCTGTTTTTT. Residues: CASSPTGTGVSTGELFF. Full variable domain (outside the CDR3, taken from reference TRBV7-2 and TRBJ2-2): GAGVSQSPSNKVTEKGKDVELRCDPISGHTALYWYRQSLGQGLEFLIYFQGNSAPDKSGLPSDRFSAERTGGSVSTLTIQRTQQEDSAVYLCASSPTGTGVSTGELFFGEGSRLTVL.

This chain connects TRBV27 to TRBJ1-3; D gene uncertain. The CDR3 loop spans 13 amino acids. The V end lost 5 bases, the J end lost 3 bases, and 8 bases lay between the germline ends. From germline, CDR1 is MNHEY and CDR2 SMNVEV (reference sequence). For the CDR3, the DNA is TGTGCCAGCAGTCCAAACATTGGAAACACCATATATTTT. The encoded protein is CASSPNIGNTIYF.

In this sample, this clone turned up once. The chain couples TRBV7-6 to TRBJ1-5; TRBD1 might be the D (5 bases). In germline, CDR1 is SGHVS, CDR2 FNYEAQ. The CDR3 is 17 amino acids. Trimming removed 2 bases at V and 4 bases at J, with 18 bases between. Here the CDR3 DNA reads TGTGCCAGCAGCTTATCGGCAGGGATGTCGGGTAATCAGCCCCAGCATTTT. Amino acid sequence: CASSLSAGMSGNQPQHF.

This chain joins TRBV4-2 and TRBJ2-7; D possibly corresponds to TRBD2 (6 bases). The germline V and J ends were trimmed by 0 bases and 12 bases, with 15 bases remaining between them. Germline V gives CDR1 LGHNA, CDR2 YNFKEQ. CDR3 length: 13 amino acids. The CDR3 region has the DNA TGTGCCAGCAGCCAAGATAGCGGAGACCCCGGGTACTTC. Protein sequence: CASSQDSGDPGYF.

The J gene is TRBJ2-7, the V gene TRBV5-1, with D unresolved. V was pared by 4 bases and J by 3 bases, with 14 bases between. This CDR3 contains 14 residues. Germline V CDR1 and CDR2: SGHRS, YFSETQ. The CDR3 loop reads CASSPTNKLYEQYF. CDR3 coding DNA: TGCGCCAGCAGCCCGACAAACAAACTCTACGAGCAGTACTTC. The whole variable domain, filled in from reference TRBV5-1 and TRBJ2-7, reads KAGVTQTPRYLIKTRGQQVTLSCSPISGHRSVSWYQQTPGQGLQFLFEYFSETQRNKGNFPGRFSGRQFSNSRSEMNVSTLELGDSALYLCASSPTNKLYEQYFGPGTRLTVT.

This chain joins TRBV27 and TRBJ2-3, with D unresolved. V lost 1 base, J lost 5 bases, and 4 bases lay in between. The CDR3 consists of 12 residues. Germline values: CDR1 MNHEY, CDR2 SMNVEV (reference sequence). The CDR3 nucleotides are TGTGCCAGCAGTTTATTAGGAGATACGCAGTATTTT. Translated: CASSLLGDTQYF.

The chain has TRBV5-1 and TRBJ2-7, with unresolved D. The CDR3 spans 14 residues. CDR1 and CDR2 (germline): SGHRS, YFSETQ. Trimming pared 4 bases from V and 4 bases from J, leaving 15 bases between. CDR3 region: CASSADVTAYEQYF. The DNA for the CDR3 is TGCGCCAGCAGCGCAGACGTGACGGCTTACGAGCAGTACTTC.

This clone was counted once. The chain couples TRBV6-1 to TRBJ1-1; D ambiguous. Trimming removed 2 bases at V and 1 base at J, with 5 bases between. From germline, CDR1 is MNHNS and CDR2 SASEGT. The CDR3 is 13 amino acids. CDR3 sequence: CASSESQNTEAFF. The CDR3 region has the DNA TGTGCCAGCAGTGAATCACAGAACACTGAAGCTTTCTTT.

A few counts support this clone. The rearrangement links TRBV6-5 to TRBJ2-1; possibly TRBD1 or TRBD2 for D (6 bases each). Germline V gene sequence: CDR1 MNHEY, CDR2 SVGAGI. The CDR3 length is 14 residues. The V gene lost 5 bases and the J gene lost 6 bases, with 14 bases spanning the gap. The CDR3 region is CASSAQGGGNEQFF. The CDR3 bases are TGTGCCAGCAGTGCACAGGGAGGCGGCAATGAGCAGTTCTTC.

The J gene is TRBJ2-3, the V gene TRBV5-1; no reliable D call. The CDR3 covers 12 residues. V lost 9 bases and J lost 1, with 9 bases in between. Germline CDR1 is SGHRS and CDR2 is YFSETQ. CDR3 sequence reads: CATSEGTDTQYF. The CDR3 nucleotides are TGCGCCACCTCCGAGGGCACAGATACGCAGTATTTT.

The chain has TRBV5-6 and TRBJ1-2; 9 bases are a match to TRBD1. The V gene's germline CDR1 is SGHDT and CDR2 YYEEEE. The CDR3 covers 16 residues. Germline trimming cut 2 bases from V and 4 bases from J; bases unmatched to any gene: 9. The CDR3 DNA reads TGTGCCAGCAGCTTACCCGGGACAGGGCAAGTCTATGGCTACACCTTC. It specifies CASSLPGTGQVYGYTF. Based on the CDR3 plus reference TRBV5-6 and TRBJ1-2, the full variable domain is DAGVTQSPTHLIKTRGQQVTLRCSPKSGHDTVSWYQQALGQGPQFIFQYYEEEERQRGNFPDRFSGHQFPNYSSELNVNALLLGDSALYLCASSLPGTGQVYGYTFGSGTRLTVV.

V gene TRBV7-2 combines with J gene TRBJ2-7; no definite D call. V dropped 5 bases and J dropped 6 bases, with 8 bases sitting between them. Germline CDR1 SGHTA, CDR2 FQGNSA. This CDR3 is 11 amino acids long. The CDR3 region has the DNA TGTGCCAGCAGCCCCCGGACCGAGCAGTACTTC. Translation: CASSPRTEQYF. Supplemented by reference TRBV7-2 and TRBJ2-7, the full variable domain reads GAGVSQSPSNKVTEKGKDVELRCDPISGHTALYWYRQSLGQGLEFLIYFQGNSAPDKSGLPSDRFSAERTGGSVSTLTIQRTQQEDSAVYLCASSPRTEQYFGPGTRLTVT.

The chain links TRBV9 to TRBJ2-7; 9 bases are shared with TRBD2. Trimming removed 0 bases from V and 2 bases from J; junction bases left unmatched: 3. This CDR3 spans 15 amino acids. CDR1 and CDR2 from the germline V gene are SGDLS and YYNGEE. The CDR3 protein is CASSVGPSGTYEQYF. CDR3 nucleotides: TGTGCCAGCAGCGTAGGTCCTAGCGGGACCTACGAGCAGTACTTC.

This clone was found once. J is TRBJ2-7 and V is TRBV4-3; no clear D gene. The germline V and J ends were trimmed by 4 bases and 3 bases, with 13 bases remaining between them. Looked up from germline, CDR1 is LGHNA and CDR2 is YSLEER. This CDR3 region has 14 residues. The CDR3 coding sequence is TGCGCCAGCAGCCCTCGGGTAGGGATCTACGAGCAGTACTTC. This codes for CASSPRVGIYEQYF.

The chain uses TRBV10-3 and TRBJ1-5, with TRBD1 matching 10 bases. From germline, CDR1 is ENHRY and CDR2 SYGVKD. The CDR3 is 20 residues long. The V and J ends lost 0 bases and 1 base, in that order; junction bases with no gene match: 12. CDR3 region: CAISESWFGTGVLSNQPQHF. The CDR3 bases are TGTGCCATCAGTGAGTCGTGGTTTGGGACAGGGGTCCTAAGCAATCAGCCCCAGCATTTT.

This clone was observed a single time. The CDR3 region is CASSGSSTDTQYF. The CDR3 region has the DNA TGTGCCAGCAGCGGGTCTAGCACAGATACGCAGTATTTT. The chain carries TRBV7-2 and TRBJ2-3; unclear D gene. Germline V gene sequence: CDR1 SGHTA, CDR2 FQGNSA. The V and J ends lost 5 bases and 0 bases respectively, with 6 bases between them. This CDR3 comprises 13 residues.

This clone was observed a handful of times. Here the CDR3 DNA reads TGTGCCAGTAGGGCACCAGGCACAGATACGCAGTATTTT. Residues: CASRAPGTDTQYF. The chain uses TRBV19 and TRBJ2-3; no definite D call. V shed 6 bases and J shed 1 base, with 8 bases lying between them. This CDR3 is 13 amino acids long. Per germline, CDR1 LNHDA and CDR2 SQIVND (reference sequence).

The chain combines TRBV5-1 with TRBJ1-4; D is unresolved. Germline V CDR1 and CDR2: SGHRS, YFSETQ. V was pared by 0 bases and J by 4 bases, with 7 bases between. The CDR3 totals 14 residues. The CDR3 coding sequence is TGCGCCAGCAGCTTGGGTCAGTTTAATGAAAAACTGTTTTTT. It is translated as CASSLGQFNEKLFF.

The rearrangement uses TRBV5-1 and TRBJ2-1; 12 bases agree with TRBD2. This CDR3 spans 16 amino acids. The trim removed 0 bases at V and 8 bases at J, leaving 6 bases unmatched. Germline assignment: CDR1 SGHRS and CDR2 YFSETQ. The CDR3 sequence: CASSLGLAGVWDEQFF. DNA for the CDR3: TGCGCCAGCAGCTTGGGACTAGCGGGAGTCTGGGATGAGCAGTTCTTC.

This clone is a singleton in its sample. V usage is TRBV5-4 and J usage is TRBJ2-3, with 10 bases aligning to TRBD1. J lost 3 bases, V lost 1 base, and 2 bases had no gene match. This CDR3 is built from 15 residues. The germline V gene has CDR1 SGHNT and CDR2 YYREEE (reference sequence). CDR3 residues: CASSLKGQGTDTQYF. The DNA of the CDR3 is TGTGCCAGCAGCTTGAAGGGACAGGGGACAGATACGCAGTATTTT. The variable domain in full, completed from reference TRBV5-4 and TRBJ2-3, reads ETGVTQSPTHLIKTRGQQVTLRCSSQSGHNTVSWYQQALGQGPQFIFQYYREEENGRGNFPPRFSGLQFPNYSSELNVNALELDDSALYLCASSLKGQGTDTQYFGPGTRLTVL.

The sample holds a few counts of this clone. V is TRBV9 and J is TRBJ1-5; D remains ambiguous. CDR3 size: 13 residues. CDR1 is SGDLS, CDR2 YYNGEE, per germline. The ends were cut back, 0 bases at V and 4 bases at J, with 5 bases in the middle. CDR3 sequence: CASSVEVNQPQHF. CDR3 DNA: TGTGCCAGCAGCGTAGAGGTTAATCAGCCCCAGCATTTT.